The 10 T cell receptor beta chains in this list originate from one sample, sequenced in a study of CD8 T cells in ankylosing spondylitis. TCRdb reprocessed the 5' RACE reads via MiXCR and lists one record per CDR3 protein. The profile shows approximately 140,000 distinct CDR3 sequences, around 9% of them singletons. Material: blood, either unsorted or a sorted T cell fraction (not recorded which). Receptors were obtained from a male donor with ankylosing spondylitis or in good health (not recorded which).

This clonotype was seen repeatedly, ten times or more. The rearrangement joins TRBV20-1 to TRBJ2-1; a weak D match, TRBD2 (5 bases). V shed 4 bases and J shed 8 bases, with 9 bases lying between them. This CDR3 contains 11 residues. Germline lookup yields CDR1 DFQATT and CDR2 SNEGSKA (reference sequence). CDR3 sequence reads: CSANLADEQFF. CDR3 nucleotides: TGCAGTGCTAATCTAGCTGATGAGCAGTTCTTC.

This chain uses TRBV28 with TRBJ2-7; unclear D gene. CDR1 MDHEN and CDR2 SYDVKM come from the germline V gene. This CDR3 region has 12 residues. V was cut by 2 bases and J by 6 bases, with 8 bases left in between. DNA for the CDR3: TGTGCCAGCAGTTTAAGGCCTTCCGAGCAGTACTTC. Its protein is CASSLRPSEQYF.

This clonotype appeared many times. The chain recombines TRBV29-1 with TRBJ2-4; 13 nucleotides align to TRBD2. V trimming: 6 bases; J trimming: 2 bases; junction bases outside the gene matches: 4. The CDR3 covers 15 residues. Germline V gene data show CDR1 as SQVTM and CDR2 as ANQGSEA. CDR3 in amino acids: CSVPGLAGSKNIQYF. CDR3 in DNA: TGCAGCGTCCCGGGACTAGCGGGATCCAAAAACATTCAGTACTTC.

This clonotype was found a few times. This chain joins TRBV4-1 and TRBJ2-1; D call uncertain. The V and J ends lost 1 base and 6 bases respectively, with 13 bases between them. Germline values: CDR1 MGHRA, CDR2 YSYEKL. There are 15 residues in the CDR3. In nucleotides, the CDR3 is TGCGCCAGCAGCCAAGTATCCCCACTGTCCAATGAGCAGTTCTTC. Encoded protein: CASSQVSPLSNEQFF.

This clonotype was counted many times. The CDR3 DNA is TGCGCCAGCAGCTTGGGTTACGGCGGGAACACAGATACGCAGTATTTT. Translation: CASSLGYGGNTDTQYF. The gene calls are TRBV5-1 and TRBJ2-3, with D tentatively TRBD2 (6 bases). The CDR3 loop spans 16 amino acids. CDR1 SGHRS and CDR2 YFSETQ come from the germline V gene. V lost 0 bases and J lost 2, with 13 bases in between.

There are a few counts of this clonotype. The rearrangement joins TRBV5-6 to TRBJ1-4; 8 bases are shared with TRBD1. Germline V gene sequence: CDR1 SGHDT, CDR2 YYEEEE. V trimming: 3 bases; J trimming: 3 bases; junction bases outside the gene matches: 7. CDR3 length: 16 residues. The CDR3 nucleotides read TGTGCCAGCAGCTCTGTCCCACAGGGGGCTAATGAAAAACTGTTTTTT. Protein sequence: CASSSVPQGANEKLFF.

This clonotype was seen repeatedly, ten times or more. The chain has TRBV15 and TRBJ1-3; D remains ambiguous. V lost 5 bases and J 0 bases, leaving 14 bases between the germline ends. The CDR3 spans 16 residues. Germline CDR1 and CDR2: LNHNV and YYDKDF (reference sequence). The CDR3 DNA sequence: TGTGCCACCAGCTACGCCCTGGCTCCCTCTGGAAACACCATATATTTT. It translates to CATSYALAPSGNTIYF.

There are many counts of this clonotype. The chain is built from TRBV5-1 and TRBJ2-5; the D gene is possibly TRBD1 (5 bases). Trimming removed 1 base at V and 5 bases at J, with 9 bases between. The CDR3 extends over 13 amino acids. Germline-derived CDR1 and CDR2 are SGHRS and YFSETQ. CDR3: CASSLQGRETQYF. The CDR3 DNA follows: TGCGCCAGCAGCTTGCAGGGTCGGGAGACCCAGTACTTC.

The gene calls are TRBV7-2 and TRBJ2-3; 10 bases fit TRBD2. Trimming removed 5 bases from V and 3 bases from J; junction bases left unmatched: 8. Germline CDR1 is SGHTA and CDR2 is FQGNSA. This CDR3 has 16 amino acids. The CDR3 region has the DNA TGTGCCAGCAGCACCACTAGCGGGATAAGAACAGATACGCAGTATTTT. It specifies CASSTTSGIRTDTQYF.

The V call is TRBV11-2, the J call TRBJ2-2; 7 bases are shared with TRBD2. The germline CDR1 and CDR2 sequences are SGHAT and FQNNGV. There are 17 residues in the CDR3. The V and J ends lost 0 bases and 10 bases, in that order; junction bases with no gene match: 14. The CDR3 sequence is CASSLEASGHQLKELFF. For the CDR3, the DNA is TGTGCCAGCAGCTTAGAGGCTAGCGGACACCAATTAAAGGAGCTGTTTTTT. Filled out from reference TRBV11-2 and TRBJ2-2, the complete variable domain reads EAGVAQSPRYKIIEKRQSVAFWCNPISGHATLYWYQQILGQGPKLLIQFQNNGVVDDSQLPKDRFSAERLKGVDSTLKIQPAKLEDSAVYLCASSLEASGHQLKELFFGEGSRLTVL.